Sequencing of this TCR beta chain was carried out in a study of lymphopenia after photon versus proton radiotherapy. Assay: immunoSEQ multiplex PCR; the TCRdb copy retains only in-frame clones and omits some. The sample yields 30,000 to 35,000 clones, roughly 87% seen once. For this clone: Its antigen is currently unknown.

Study observations and caveats: Only patients who died were analyzed for survival; proton advantage is unproven.

The origin of this receptor is a woman in her 70s with pancreatic cancer. Some clones in this sample may be carry-over from other donors' samples. The source was peripheral blood, collected from a patient treated with proton-based radiotherapy.

The CDR3 reads CSGSGDGDTQYF. As DNA, the CDR3 is TGCAGCGGTAGCGGGGACGGGGATACGCAGTATTTT. The chain recombines TRBV29-1 with TRBJ2-3; TRBD2 agrees at 8 bases. The CDR3 is made up of 12 amino acids. The trim removed 7 bases at V and 6 bases at J, leaving 6 bases unmatched. Germline V gene lookup returns CDR1 SQVTM and CDR2 ANQGSEA.